This T cell receptor beta chain was sequenced in a study of beta chain features in type 1 diabetes. The authors reverse transcribed all of the isolated RNA, so sequencing captured expressed TCRB transcripts. The data were produced by immunoSEQ multiplex PCR, yet TCRdb's version contains in-frame clones alone and is incomplete. The data contain roughly 180,000 clones, approximately 13% of them singletons. This CDR3 contains 14 residues. Germline CDR1 is SNHLY and CDR2 is FYNNEI. The germline V and J ends were trimmed by 5 bases and 2 bases, with 10 bases remaining between them. The J gene is TRBJ1-5, the V gene TRBV2, with TRBD1 as a possible D gene (5 bases). The origin of this receptor is a woman between 18 and 29 years old in good health. Sample: central memory CD4+ T cells from blood. The CDR3 nucleotides read TGTGCCAGCAGTTACACAGGAGGCAATCAGCCCCAGCATTTT. Translation gives CASSYTGGNQPQHF. Supplemented by reference TRBV2 and TRBJ1-5, the full variable domain reads EPEVTQTPSHQVTQMGQEVILRCVPISNHLYFYWYRQILGQKVEFLVSFYNNEISEKSEIFDDQFSVERPDGSNFTLKIRSTKLEDSAMYFCASSYTGGNQPQHFGDGTRLSIL.